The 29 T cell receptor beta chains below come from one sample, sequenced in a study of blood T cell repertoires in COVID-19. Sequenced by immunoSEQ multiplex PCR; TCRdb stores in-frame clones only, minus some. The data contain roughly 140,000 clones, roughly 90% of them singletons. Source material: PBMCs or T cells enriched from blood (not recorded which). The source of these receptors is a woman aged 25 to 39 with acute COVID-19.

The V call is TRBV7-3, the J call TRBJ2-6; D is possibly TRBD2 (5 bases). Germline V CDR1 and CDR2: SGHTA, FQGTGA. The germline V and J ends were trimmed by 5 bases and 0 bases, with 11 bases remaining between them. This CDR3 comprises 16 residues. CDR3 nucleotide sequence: TGTGCCAGCAGCGCCGGACTCCTCTCTGGGGCCAACGTCCTGACTTTC. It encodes CASSAGLLSGANVLTF. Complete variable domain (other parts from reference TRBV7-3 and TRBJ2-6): GAGVSQTPSNKVTEKGKYVELRCDPISGHTALYWYRQSLGQGPEFLIYFQGTGAADDSGLPNDRFFAVRPEGSVSTLKIQRTERGDSAVYLCASSAGLLSGANVLTFGAGSRLTVL.

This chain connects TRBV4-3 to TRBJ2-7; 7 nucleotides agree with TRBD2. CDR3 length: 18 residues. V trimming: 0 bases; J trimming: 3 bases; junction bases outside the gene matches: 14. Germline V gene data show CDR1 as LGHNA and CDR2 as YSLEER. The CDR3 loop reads CASSQEVGWEGRGYEQYF. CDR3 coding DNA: TGCGCCAGCAGCCAAGAGGTCGGCTGGGAGGGGCGAGGCTACGAGCAGTACTTC.

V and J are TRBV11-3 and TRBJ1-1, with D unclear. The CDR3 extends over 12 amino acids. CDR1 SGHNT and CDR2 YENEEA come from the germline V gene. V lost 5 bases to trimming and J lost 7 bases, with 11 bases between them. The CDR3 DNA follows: TGTGCCAGCAGCACCGAGGGCGGTGAAGCTTTCTTT. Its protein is CASSTEGGEAFF.

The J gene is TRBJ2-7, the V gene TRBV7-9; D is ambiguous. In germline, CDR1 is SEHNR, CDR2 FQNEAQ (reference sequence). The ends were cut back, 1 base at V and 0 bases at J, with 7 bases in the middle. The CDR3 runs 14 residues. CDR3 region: CASSLGASSYEQYF. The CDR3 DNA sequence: TGTGCCAGCAGCTTAGGTGCTAGCTCCTACGAGCAGTACTTC.

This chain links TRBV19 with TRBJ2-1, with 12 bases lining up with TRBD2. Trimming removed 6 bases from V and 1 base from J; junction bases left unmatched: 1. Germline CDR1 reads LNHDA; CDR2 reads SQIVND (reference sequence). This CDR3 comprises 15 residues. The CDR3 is CASSLAGGSYNEQFF. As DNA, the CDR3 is TGTGCCAGTAGCCTAGCGGGAGGGTCCTACAATGAGCAGTTCTTC. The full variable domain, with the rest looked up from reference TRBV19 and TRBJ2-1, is DGGITQSPKYLFRKEGQNVTLSCEQNLNHDAMYWYRQDPGQGLRLIYYSQIVNDFQKGDIAEGYSVSREKKESFPLTVTSAQKNPTAFYLCASSLAGGSYNEQFFGPGTRLTVL.

The CDR3 here is CASSEGGTYYGYTF. The CDR3, as DNA: TGTGCCAGCAGCGAGGGGGGGACCTACTATGGCTACACCTTC. The chain carries TRBV9 and TRBJ1-2; weak D call: TRBD1 (6 bases). Germline CDR1 is SGDLS and CDR2 is YYNGEE. The CDR3 length is 14 residues. The V end was cut by 3 bases, the J end by 3 bases, with 12 bases between. Full variable domain (rest looked up from reference TRBV9 and TRBJ1-2): DSGVTQTPKHLITATGQRVTLRCSPRSGDLSVYWYQQSLDQGLQFLIQYYNGEERAKGNILERFSAQQFPDLHSELNLSSLELGDSALYFCASSEGGTYYGYTFGSGTRLTVV.

CDR3 loop: CASSPSGTRSQAEQFF. The CDR3 region has the DNA TGTGCCAGCAGTCCATCCGGGACTAGATCCCAAGCGGAGCAGTTCTTC. The genes are TRBV6-2 or TRBV6-3 and TRBJ2-1; 8 bases are a match to TRBD2. CDR1 and CDR2 from the germline V gene are MNHEY and SVGEGT. With 5 bases clipped from V and 10 bases from J, the junction kept 16 bases outside the gene matches. The CDR3 is 16 residues long.

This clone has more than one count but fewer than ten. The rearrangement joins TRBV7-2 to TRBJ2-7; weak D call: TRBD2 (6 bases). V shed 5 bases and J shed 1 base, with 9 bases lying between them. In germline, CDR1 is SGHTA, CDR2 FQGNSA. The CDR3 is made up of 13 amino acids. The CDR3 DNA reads TGTGCCAGCAGCGTCGGGAGATCCTACGAGCAGTACTTC. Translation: CASSVGRSYEQYF.

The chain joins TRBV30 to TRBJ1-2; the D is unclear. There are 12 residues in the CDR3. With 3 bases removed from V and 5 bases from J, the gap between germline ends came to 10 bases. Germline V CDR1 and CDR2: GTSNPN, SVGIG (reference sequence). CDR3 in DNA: TGTGCCTGGAGACTTGTCCCTTATGGCTACACCTTC. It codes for CAWRLVPYGYTF.

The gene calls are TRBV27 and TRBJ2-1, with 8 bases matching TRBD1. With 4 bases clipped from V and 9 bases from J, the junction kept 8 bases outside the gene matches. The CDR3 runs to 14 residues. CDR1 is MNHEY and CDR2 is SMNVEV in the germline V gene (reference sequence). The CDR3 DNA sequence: TGTGCCAGCAGTTCCGGACAGGGCTGGACTGAGCAGTTCTTC. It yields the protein CASSSGQGWTEQFF.

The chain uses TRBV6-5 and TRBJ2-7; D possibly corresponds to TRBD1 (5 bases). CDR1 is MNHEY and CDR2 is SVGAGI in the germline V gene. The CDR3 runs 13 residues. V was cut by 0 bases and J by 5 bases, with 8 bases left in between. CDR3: CASSYSTVNEQYF. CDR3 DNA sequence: TGTGCCAGCAGTTACTCGACAGTTAACGAGCAGTACTTC.

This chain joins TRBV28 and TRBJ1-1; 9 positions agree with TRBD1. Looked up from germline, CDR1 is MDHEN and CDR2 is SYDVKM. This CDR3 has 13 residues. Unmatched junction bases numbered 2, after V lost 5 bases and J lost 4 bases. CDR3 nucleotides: TGTGCCAGCAGTGCGACAGGGGGCACTGAAGCTTTCTTT. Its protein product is CASSATGGTEAFF.

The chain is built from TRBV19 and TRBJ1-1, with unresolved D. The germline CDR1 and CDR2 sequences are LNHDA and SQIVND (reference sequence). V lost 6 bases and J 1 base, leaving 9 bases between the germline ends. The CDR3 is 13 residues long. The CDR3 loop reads CASSKQTNTEAFF. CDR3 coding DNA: TGTGCCAGTAGCAAACAGACGAACACTGAAGCTTTCTTT.

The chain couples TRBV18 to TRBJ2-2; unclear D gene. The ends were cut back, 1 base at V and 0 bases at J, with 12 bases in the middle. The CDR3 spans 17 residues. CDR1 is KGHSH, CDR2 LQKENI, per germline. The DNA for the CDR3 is TGTGCCAGCTCACCACTACCTCTACCTTCGAACACCGGGGAGCTGTTTTTT. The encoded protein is CASSPLPLPSNTGELFF.

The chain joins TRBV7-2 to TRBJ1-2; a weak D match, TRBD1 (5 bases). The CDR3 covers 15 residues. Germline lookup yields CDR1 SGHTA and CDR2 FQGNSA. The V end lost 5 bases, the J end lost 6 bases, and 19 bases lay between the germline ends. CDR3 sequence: CASSQNRDGRNGYTF. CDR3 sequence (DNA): TGTGCCAGCAGCCAAAACCGGGACGGGAGAAATGGCTACACCTTC. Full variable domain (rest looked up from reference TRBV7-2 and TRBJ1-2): GAGVSQSPSNKVTEKGKDVELRCDPISGHTALYWYRQSLGQGLEFLIYFQGNSAPDKSGLPSDRFSAERTGGSVSTLTIQRTQQEDSAVYLCASSQNRDGRNGYTFGSGTRLTVV.

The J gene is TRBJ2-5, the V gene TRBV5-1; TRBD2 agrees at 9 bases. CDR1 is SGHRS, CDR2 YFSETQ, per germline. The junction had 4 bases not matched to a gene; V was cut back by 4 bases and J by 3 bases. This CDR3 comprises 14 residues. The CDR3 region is CASSEPSGEETQYF. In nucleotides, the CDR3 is TGCGCCAGCAGCGAGCCTAGCGGGGAAGAGACCCAGTACTTC.

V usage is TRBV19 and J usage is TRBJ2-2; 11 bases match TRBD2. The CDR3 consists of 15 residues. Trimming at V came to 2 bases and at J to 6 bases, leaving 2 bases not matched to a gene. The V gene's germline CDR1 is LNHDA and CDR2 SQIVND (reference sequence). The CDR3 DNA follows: TGTGCCAGTAGTATACCGGGACTAGCGGCCGGGGAGCTGTTTTTT. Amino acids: CASSIPGLAAGELFF.

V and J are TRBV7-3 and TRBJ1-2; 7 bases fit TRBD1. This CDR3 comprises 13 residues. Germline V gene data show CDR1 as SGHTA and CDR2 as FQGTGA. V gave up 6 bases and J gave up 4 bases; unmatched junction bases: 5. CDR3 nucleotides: TGTGCCAGCAGTCCTACAGGGGCCTATGGCTACACCTTC. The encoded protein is CASSPTGAYGYTF.

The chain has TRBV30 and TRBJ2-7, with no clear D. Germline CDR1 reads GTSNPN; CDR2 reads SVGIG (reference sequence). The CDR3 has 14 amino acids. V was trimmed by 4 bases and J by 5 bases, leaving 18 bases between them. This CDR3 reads CAWTPTVKSDEQYF. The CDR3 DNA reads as TGTGCCTGGACCCCTACCGTCAAATCCGACGAGCAGTACTTC. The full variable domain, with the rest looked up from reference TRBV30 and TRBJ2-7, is SQTIHQWPATLVQPVGSPLSLECTVEGTSNPNLYWYRQAAGRGLQLLFYSVGIGQISSEVPQNLSASRPQDRQFILSSKKLLLSDSGFYLCAWTPTVKSDEQYFGPGTRLTVT.

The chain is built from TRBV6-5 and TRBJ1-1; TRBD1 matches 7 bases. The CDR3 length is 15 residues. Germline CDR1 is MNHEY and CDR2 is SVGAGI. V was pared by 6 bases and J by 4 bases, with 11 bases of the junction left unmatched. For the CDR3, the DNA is TGTGCCAGCAGCCCCGACAGGGACGGGGGCACTGAAGCTTTCTTT. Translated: CASSPDRDGGTEAFF.

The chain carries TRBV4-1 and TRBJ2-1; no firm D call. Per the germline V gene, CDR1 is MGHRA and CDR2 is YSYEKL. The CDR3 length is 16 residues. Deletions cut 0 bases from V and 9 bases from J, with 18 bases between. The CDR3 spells CASSQEPQAGNAEQFF. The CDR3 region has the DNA TGCGCCAGCAGCCAAGAACCGCAGGCAGGAAATGCTGAGCAGTTCTTC.

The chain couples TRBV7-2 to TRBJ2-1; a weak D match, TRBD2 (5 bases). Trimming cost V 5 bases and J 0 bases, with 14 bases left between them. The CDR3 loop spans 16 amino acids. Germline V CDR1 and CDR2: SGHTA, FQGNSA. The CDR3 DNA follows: TGTGCCAGCAGCCCAAGACGGGATAGCTCCTACAATGAGCAGTTCTTC. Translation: CASSPRRDSSYNEQFF.

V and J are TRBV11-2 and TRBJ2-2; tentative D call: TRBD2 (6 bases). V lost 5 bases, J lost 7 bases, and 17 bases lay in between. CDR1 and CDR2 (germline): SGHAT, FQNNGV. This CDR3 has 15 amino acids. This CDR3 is CASSRRRAMGGELFF. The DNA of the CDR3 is TGTGCCAGCAGCCGGAGGAGGGCCATGGGCGGGGAGCTGTTTTTT.

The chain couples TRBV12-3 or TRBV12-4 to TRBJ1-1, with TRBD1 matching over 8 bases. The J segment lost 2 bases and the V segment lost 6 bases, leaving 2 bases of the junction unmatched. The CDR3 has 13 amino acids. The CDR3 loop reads CASRGTGNTEAFF. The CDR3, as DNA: TGTGCCAGCAGGGGGACAGGCAACACTGAAGCTTTCTTT.

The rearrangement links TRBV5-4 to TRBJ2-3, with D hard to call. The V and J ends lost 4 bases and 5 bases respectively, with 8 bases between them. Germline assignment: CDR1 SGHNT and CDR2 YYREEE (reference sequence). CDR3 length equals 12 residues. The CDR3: CASSVVLDTQYF. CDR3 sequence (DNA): TGTGCCAGCAGCGTAGTTCTAGATACGCAGTATTTT.

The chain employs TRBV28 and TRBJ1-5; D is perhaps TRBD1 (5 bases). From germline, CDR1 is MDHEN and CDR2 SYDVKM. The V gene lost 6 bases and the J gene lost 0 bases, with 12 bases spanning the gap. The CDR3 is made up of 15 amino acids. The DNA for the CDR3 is TGTGCCAGCAGGGGTGACAGCGCTAGCAATCAGCCCCAGCATTTT. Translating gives CASRGDSASNQPQHF.

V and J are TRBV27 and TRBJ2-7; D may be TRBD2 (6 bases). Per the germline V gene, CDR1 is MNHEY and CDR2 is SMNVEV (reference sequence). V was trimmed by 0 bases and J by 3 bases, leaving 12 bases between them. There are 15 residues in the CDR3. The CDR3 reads CASSLSRGFGYEQYF. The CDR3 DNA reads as TGTGCCAGCAGTTTATCGCGGGGATTCGGCTACGAGCAGTACTTC.

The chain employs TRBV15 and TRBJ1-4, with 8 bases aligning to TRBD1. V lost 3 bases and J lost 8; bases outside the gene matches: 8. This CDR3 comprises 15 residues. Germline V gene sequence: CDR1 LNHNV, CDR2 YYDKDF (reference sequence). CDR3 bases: TGTGCCACCAGCAGGGGATTGGACAGGGAAGAAAAACTGTTTTTT. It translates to CATSRGLDREEKLFF.

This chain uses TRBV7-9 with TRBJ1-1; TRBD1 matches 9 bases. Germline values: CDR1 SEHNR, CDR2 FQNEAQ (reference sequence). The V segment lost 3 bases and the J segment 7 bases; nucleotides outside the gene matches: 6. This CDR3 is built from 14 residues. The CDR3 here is CASSFGQGTGEAFF. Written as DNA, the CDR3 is TGTGCCAGCAGCTTTGGACAGGGGACGGGTGAAGCTTTCTTT.